One sample yielded the 30 T cell receptor beta chains listed below, sequenced in a study of blood T cell repertoires in COVID-19. Repertoires were generated with immunoSEQ multiplex PCR, while TCRdb's copy carries only in-frame clones and drops some. Among 95,000 to 100,000 clones listed, roughly 80% were seen once. The sequencing sample was made of peripheral blood. The source of these receptors is an elderly woman with acute or convalescent COVID-19.

The chain joins TRBV4-3 to TRBJ2-3; 7 bases are shared with TRBD1. Germline V CDR1 and CDR2: LGHNA, YSLEER. This CDR3 is 16 amino acids long. With 2 bases clipped from V and 2 bases from J, the junction kept 7 bases outside the gene matches. CDR3 protein: CASSQHGTVSTDTQYF. The CDR3 DNA reads as TGCGCCAGCAGCCAACACGGGACAGTCTCCACAGATACGCAGTATTTT.

This chain connects TRBV12-1 to TRBJ2-2; the table's TRBD1 call for D was not verified on the DNA. TRBV12-1 is described as a pseudogene. The CDR3 spans 17 residues. The CDR3 coding sequence is TGTGCCAGCAGCTCCCTAGGACAGGGGGGGAACACCGGGGAGCTGTTTTTT. The encoded protein is CASSSLGQGGNTGELFF.

A remark on this clone: Within the sample, other DNA sequences also encode this same CDR3. V and J are TRBV5-4 and TRBJ2-2; perhaps TRBD2 as D (7 bases). This CDR3 spans 16 amino acids. Germline values: CDR1 SGHNT, CDR2 YYREEE (reference sequence). Trimming shortened V by 5 bases and J by 5 bases, and 19 bases separated the two germline ends. The CDR3 is CASSSLGGGQTGELFF. The CDR3 nucleotides read TGTGCCAGCAGTTCGTTAGGCGGGGGCCAGACCGGGGAGCTGTTTTTT.

J is TRBJ1-5 and V is TRBV7-6; 7 bases align to TRBD1. From germline, CDR1 is SGHVS and CDR2 FNYEAQ. With V trimmed by 5 bases and J by 1 base, 5 bases remained unmatched. The CDR3 is 15 amino acids. CDR3 nucleotide sequence: TGTGCCAGCAGCGACGGGACAGTAAGCAATCAGCCCCAGCATTTT. It yields the protein CASSDGTVSNQPQHF.

A single count supports this clone. V and J are TRBV7-9 and TRBJ2-1, with TRBD2 as a possible D gene (7 bases). The CDR3 totals 15 residues. Germline CDR1 is SEHNR and CDR2 is FQNEAQ (reference sequence). Trimming cost V 5 bases and J 4 bases, with 15 bases left between them. CDR3 nucleotides: TGTGCCAGCAGCCGTCGGGGGGCGTCTTACAATGAGCAGTTCTTC. Its translation: CASSRRGASYNEQFF.

This chain joins TRBV27 and TRBJ2-2; 16 positions agree with TRBD2. The CDR3 spans 17 residues. Per germline, CDR1 MNHEY and CDR2 SMNVEV (reference sequence). V lost 6 bases, J lost 5 bases, and 6 bases stayed unmatched. In nucleotides, the CDR3 is TGTGCCAGCAGGAAGGGACTAGCGGGGGGGCGGACCGGGGAGCTGTTTTTT. Residues: CASRKGLAGGRTGELFF.

This sequence joins TRBV7-2 and TRBJ1-5; D is perhaps TRBD1 (5 bases). Trimming stripped 3 bases from V and 2 bases from J, with 20 bases between. CDR3 length equals 18 residues. Germline V gives CDR1 SGHTA, CDR2 FQGNSA. CDR3 amino acids: CASSLGGGGQVGNQPQHF. The CDR3 DNA is TGTGCCAGCAGCTTGGGGGGAGGTGGGCAGGTGGGCAATCAGCCCCAGCATTTT.

This chain joins TRBV28 and TRBJ2-1; 9 positions agree with TRBD2. V lost 2 bases to trimming and J lost 8 bases; unmatched junction nucleotides: 7. The CDR3 sequence is 15 residues long. CDR1 is MDHEN and CDR2 is SYDVKM in the germline V gene. The DNA for the CDR3 is TGTGCCAGCAGTTTAATCGGCGGGGGGGCGGATGAGCAGTTCTTC. It is translated as CASSLIGGGADEQFF.

The chain combines TRBV7-9 with TRBJ1-3; no firm D call. The CDR3 runs to 17 residues. Germline V gives CDR1 SEHNR, CDR2 FQNEAQ (reference sequence). The V end lost 1 base, the J end lost 0 bases, and 13 bases lay between the germline ends. CDR3 sequence: CASSLGSIPGSGNTIYF. DNA for the CDR3: TGTGCCAGCAGCTTAGGTTCAATTCCAGGCTCTGGAAACACCATATATTTT.

The chain couples TRBV6-5 to TRBJ2-7; D remains ambiguous. Looked up from germline, CDR1 is MNHEY and CDR2 is SVGAGI. This CDR3 is built from 11 residues. The V gene lost 4 bases and the J gene lost 4 bases, with 5 bases spanning the gap. This CDR3 reads CASSSLYEQYF. In DNA, the CDR3 is TGTGCCAGCAGTTCACTATACGAGCAGTACTTC.

The V call is TRBV3-1 (or the pseudogene TRBV3-2), the J call TRBJ1-4; D unresolved. The V gene lost 4 bases and the J gene lost 7 bases, with 19 bases spanning the gap. The CDR3 sequence is 16 residues long. CDR1 is LGHDT and CDR2 is YNNKEL in the germline V gene (reference sequence). Here the CDR3 reads CASSPRRGGVVEKLFF. The DNA of the CDR3 is TGTGCCAGCAGCCCCCGACGGGGAGGAGTCGTTGAAAAACTGTTTTTT.

J is TRBJ2-2 and V is TRBV5-6; TRBD1 matches at 8 bases. Germline V gives CDR1 SGHDT, CDR2 YYEEEE. The CDR3 extends over 15 amino acids. V lost 2 bases and J lost 5; bases outside the gene matches: 5. In DNA form, the CDR3 reads TGTGCCAGCAGCTTCGACAGGGGAGATACCGGGGAGCTGTTTTTT. Translating it yields CASSFDRGDTGELFF.

The chain recombines TRBV10-3 with TRBJ1-2; 8 nucleotides line up with TRBD1. Germline assignment: CDR1 ENHRY and CDR2 SYGVKD. The CDR3 spans 13 residues. V was pared by 6 bases and J by 6 bases, with 6 bases of the junction left unmatched. CDR3 bases: TGTGCCATCAGCCTGACAGGGGTTAATGGCTACACCTTC. Translation gives CAISLTGVNGYTF.

The rearrangement uses TRBV2 and TRBJ1-2; 11 nucleotides match TRBD1. The J segment lost 6 bases and the V segment lost 3 bases, leaving 9 bases of the junction unmatched. Germline CDR1 and CDR2: SNHLY and FYNNEI. The CDR3 loop spans 16 amino acids. The CDR3 loop reads CASSERGQGVGDGYTF. DNA for the CDR3: TGTGCCAGCAGTGAGAGGGGACAGGGGGTCGGGGATGGCTACACCTTC.

Only a few counts were recorded for this clone. The chain's CDR3 is CASSQQQPGQGYNEQFF. The CDR3 DNA reads TGTGCCAGCAGCCAACAGCAGCCGGGACAGGGGTACAATGAGCAGTTCTTC. The gene calls are TRBV5-5 and TRBJ2-1, with TRBD1 identical over 10 bases. This CDR3 comprises 17 residues. CDR1 and CDR2 from the germline V gene are SGHKS and YYEKEE (reference sequence). V was pared by 4 bases and J by 4 bases, with 11 bases of the junction left unmatched.

The V call is TRBV10-3, the J call TRBJ2-2; TRBD1 agrees at 8 bases. Germline V gene lookup returns CDR1 ENHRY and CDR2 SYGVKD. This CDR3 contains 14 residues. V shed 7 bases, J shed 7 bases, and the junction held 8 bases outside the gene matches. The CDR3: CAITKTGDNGELFF. As DNA, the CDR3 is TGTGCCATCACTAAGACAGGGGATAACGGGGAGCTGTTTTTT.

The chain is built from TRBV20-1 and TRBJ1-2; no clear D. The germline CDR1 and CDR2 sequences are DFQATT and SNEGSKA (reference sequence). The CDR3 is made up of 11 amino acids. Trimming pared 5 bases from V and 5 bases from J, leaving 9 bases between. DNA of the CDR3: TGCAGTGCTTTCGGGTCTTATGGCTACACCTTC. Translating it yields CSAFGSYGYTF.

The rearrangement links TRBV28 to TRBJ1-1; 8 nucleotides match TRBD1. Germline-derived CDR1 and CDR2 are MDHEN and SYDVKM. The J segment lost 4 bases and the V segment lost 4 bases, leaving 11 bases of the junction unmatched. The CDR3 consists of 16 residues. This chain's CDR3 is CASSSTGQGRGTEAFF. The CDR3 DNA reads as TGTGCCAGCAGTTCCACCGGACAGGGCAGAGGCACTGAAGCTTTCTTT.

This chain connects TRBV3-1 (or the pseudogene TRBV3-2) to TRBJ2-5, with 7 bases aligning to TRBD2. V lost 7 bases, J lost 5 bases, and 4 bases stayed unmatched. This CDR3 is 12 amino acids long. Looked up from germline, CDR1 is LGHDT and CDR2 is YNNKEL (reference sequence). CDR3 residues: CASTGGLETQYF. The CDR3 DNA follows: TGTGCCAGCACCGGGGGGTTGGAGACCCAGTACTTC.

This clone was observed a few times. The genes are TRBV5-6 and TRBJ1-6, with 9 bases that match TRBD1. CDR3 length: 16 residues. With V trimmed by 5 bases and J by 4 bases, 7 bases remained unmatched. Per germline, CDR1 SGHDT and CDR2 YYEEEE. Here the CDR3 DNA reads TGTGCCAGCAGTTTTGCCGGGACAGGGTATAATTCACCCCTCCACTTT. Encoded protein: CASSFAGTGYNSPLHF.

The V and J genes are TRBV5-1 and TRBJ2-3; weak D call: TRBD2 (5 bases). The ends were cut back, 5 bases at V and 2 bases at J, with 9 bases in the middle. The CDR3 is made up of 13 amino acids. The germline gives CDR1 SGHRS, CDR2 YFSETQ. CDR3 nucleotides: TGCGCCAGCAGTCGGGGAAACACAGATACGCAGTATTTT. This gives the protein CASSRGNTDTQYF.

V and J are TRBV5-4 and TRBJ1-2; 7 bases align to TRBD1. V lost 0 bases, J lost 3 bases, and 5 bases stayed unmatched. Germline lookup yields CDR1 SGHNT and CDR2 YYREEE (reference sequence). This CDR3 contains 15 residues. CDR3 nucleotides: TGTGCCAGCAGCTTGGATAGGGGGCGGGACTATGGCTACACCTTC. Its protein product is CASSLDRGRDYGYTF.

This clone was seen a handful of times. The chain has TRBV5-1 and TRBJ2-7; 13 nucleotides match TRBD2. Germline CDR1 and CDR2: SGHRS and YFSETQ. J was trimmed by 2 bases and V by 0 bases; bases with no gene match: 11. This CDR3 has 19 amino acids. The CDR3 DNA is TGCGCCAGCAGCTTGGAACCAGGGTCGACTAGCGGGGGGACCTACGAGCAGTACGTC. Amino acids: CASSLEPGSTSGGTYEQYV.

The chain couples TRBV6-5 to TRBJ1-1; no clear D gene. The V gene's germline CDR1 is MNHEY and CDR2 SVGAGI. V dropped 0 bases and J dropped 2 bases, with 7 bases sitting between them. The CDR3 extends over 14 amino acids. The CDR3 region is CASSYSEGNTEAFF. The CDR3 nucleotides read TGTGCCAGCAGTTACTCGGAGGGAAACACTGAAGCTTTCTTT.

The chain uses TRBV9 and TRBJ2-1; tentatively, D is TRBD2 (5 bases). The germline V gene has CDR1 SGDLS and CDR2 YYNGEE. V was clipped by 3 bases and J by 4 bases, with 14 bases between them. The CDR3 spans 15 residues. The CDR3 loop is CASSAGVGGYNEQFF. The DNA of the CDR3 is TGTGCCAGCAGCGCCGGGGTGGGCGGGTACAATGAGCAGTTCTTC.

This chain connects TRBV24-1 to TRBJ2-3; TRBD1 matches 9 bases. The CDR3 totals 15 residues. The germline V gene encodes CDR1 KGHDR and CDR2 SFDVKD. J lost 1 base, V lost 9 bases, and 7 bases had no gene match. The CDR3 sequence is CATQRGDRGTDTQYF. CDR3 nucleotide sequence: TGTGCCACCCAGAGAGGGGACAGGGGCACAGATACGCAGTATTTT.

The rearrangement uses TRBV28 and TRBJ1-6; weak D call: TRBD1 (5 bases). Germline-derived CDR1 and CDR2 are MDHEN and SYDVKM. The length of the CDR3 is 14 residues. The V gene lost 4 bases and the J gene lost 6 bases, with 10 bases spanning the gap. The CDR3 here is CASSSGGGNSPLHF. The DNA for the CDR3 is TGTGCCAGCAGTTCGGGGGGTGGTAATTCACCCCTCCACTTT. Based on the CDR3 plus reference TRBV28 and TRBJ1-6, the full variable domain is DVKVTQSSRYLVKRTGEKVFLECVQDMDHENMFWYRQDPGLGLRLIYFSYDVKMKEKGDIPEGYSVSREKKERFSLILESASTNQTSMYLCASSSGGGNSPLHFGNGTRLTVT.

The genes are TRBV7-8 and TRBJ1-5; 7 bases line up with TRBD1. CDR1 and CDR2 from the germline V gene are SGHVS and FQNEAQ. V was clipped by 4 bases and J by 4 bases; unmatched bases: 4. The CDR3 is 14 amino acids. CDR3 protein: CASSSDRVNQPQHF. CDR3 DNA sequence: TGTGCCAGCAGCTCCGACAGGGTTAATCAGCCCCAGCATTTT.

The rearrangement uses TRBV18 and TRBJ1-2; D may be TRBD1 (5 bases). The CDR3 has 14 amino acids. With 3 bases removed from V and 7 bases from J, the gap between germline ends came to 15 bases. Looked up from germline, CDR1 is KGHSH and CDR2 is LQKENI. In nucleotides, the CDR3 is TGTGCCAGCTCACCCGGCCTCCTCCAGGGTGGCTACACCTTC. Its translation is CASSPGLLQGGYTF.

This clone was seen a handful of times. V gene TRBV19 combines with J gene TRBJ2-1, with 10 bases matching TRBD1. V shed 4 bases, J shed 3 bases, and the junction held 18 bases outside the gene matches. This CDR3 is 20 amino acids long. Germline CDR1 LNHDA, CDR2 SQIVND (reference sequence). The CDR3 nucleotides are TGTGCCAGTAGTAAGTCGCGACAGGGGGCTTCCCCTGGGTTCTACAATGAGCAGTTCTTC. Protein product: CASSKSRQGASPGFYNEQFF.